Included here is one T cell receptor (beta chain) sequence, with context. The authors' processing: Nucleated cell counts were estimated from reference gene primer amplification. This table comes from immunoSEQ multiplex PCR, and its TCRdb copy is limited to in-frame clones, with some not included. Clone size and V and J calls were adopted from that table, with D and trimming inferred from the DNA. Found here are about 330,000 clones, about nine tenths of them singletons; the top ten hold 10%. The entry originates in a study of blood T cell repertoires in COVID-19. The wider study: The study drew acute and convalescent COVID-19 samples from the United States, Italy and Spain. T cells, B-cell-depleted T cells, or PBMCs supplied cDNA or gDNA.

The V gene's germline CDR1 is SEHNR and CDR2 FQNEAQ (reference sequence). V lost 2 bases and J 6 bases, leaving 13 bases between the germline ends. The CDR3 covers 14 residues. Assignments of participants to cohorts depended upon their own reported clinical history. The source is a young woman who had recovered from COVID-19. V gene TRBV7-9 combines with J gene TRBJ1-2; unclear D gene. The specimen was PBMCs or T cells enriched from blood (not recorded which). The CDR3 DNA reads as TGTGCCAGCAGCTTATCCGGGATTACTCATGGCTACACCTTC. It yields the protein CASSLSGITHGYTF.